This TCR beta chain appears in the sequencing data of a study of radiotherapy plus CTLA-4 blockade in lung cancer. V gave up 4 bases and J gave up 5 bases, with 11 bases separating them. CDR3 length equals 12 residues. Per the germline V gene, CDR1 is SQVTM and CDR2 is ANQGSEA. Assay: immunoSEQ multiplex PCR; the TCRdb copy retains only in-frame clones and omits some. The sample shows 30,000 or so clones, around 73% of them seen only once. V usage is TRBV29-1 and J usage is TRBJ1-1; possibly TRBD1 for D (6 bases). This receptor was obtained from a human donor with non-small cell lung cancer who had stable disease on radiotherapy plus ipilimumab. The sequences come from peripheral blood, collected from a patient treated with radiotherapy plus ipilimumab. The CDR3 DNA follows: TGCAGCGTTGCCAGGGGAGATACTGAAGCTTTCTTT. It specifies CSVARGDTEAFF.